Listed below are T cell receptor beta chains from one sample, sequenced in a study of CD8+ T cells in alopecia areata. TCRdb's copy holds only in-frame clones and misses some; the assay was immunoSEQ multiplex PCR. This table has about 110,000 clones, 55% to 70% appearing once. The specimen was NKG2D-low CD8+ T cells sorted from blood. These receptors were taken from a human donor with alopecia areata. The CDR3 runs from the conserved cysteine through the conserved F or W. Fields, in order: V gene, CDR3 protein.

>TRBV9
CASSPRLAGTYNEQFF
>TRBV9
CASSVDGREFGAETQYF
>TRBV30
CAWSEVGGNEQFF
>TRBV28
CASSLYSGGASYEQFF
>TRBV6-5
CASRQSAGELFF
>TRBV27
CASSVAGVFYEQYF
>TRBV5-6
CASSRPGQGYEQYF
>TRBV7-8
CASSSTGTGRNTEAFF
>TRBV7-3
CASSPGQIHTDTQYF
>TRBV2
CASSEGLTNGDEQYF
>TRBV9
CASSVRYYNEQFF
>TRBV28
CASSRTGGVYEQYF
>TRBV7-9
CASSPTGRGTDTQYF
>TRBV9
CASSGARQFF
>TRBV27
CASSPPNRGRARETQYF
>TRBV27
CASSFGQGIGELFF
>TRBV28
CASSWGANEQFF
>TRBV2
CASRGYAPFYGYTF
>TRBV5-1
CASSPNGATNEKLFF
>TRBV14
CASSEKRARPYEQYF
>TRBV6-6
CASSGSLEQFF
>TRBV4-1
CASSQEVPTYEQYF
>TRBV5-1
CASSLSSGSGNEQFF
>TRBV5-6
CASSFWDRGRAGANVLTF
>TRBV4-1
CASSQGRFGGKKYF
>TRBV27
CASSQHGTDYEQYF
>TRBV6-5
CASSLGGVGGYTF
>TRBV27
CASSSGQVNQPQHF
>TRBV5-1
CASSFRPYEQYF
>TRBV28
CASSPPRDTKNIQYF
>TRBV10-3
CAMGTGNEQFF
>TRBV28
CASSPSTDTQYF
>TRBV5-1
CASSLSGTLYNEQFF
>TRBV11-3
CASSFLPDRPYEQYF
>TRBV15
CATSRDWQSNTEAFF
>TRBV15
CATSVGTGELFF
>TRBV27
CASSDGPRRGTDTQYF
>TRBV19
CASRADRVSSYEQYF
>TRBV5-1
CASSLEAGVKDTQYF
>TRBV9
CASSPQTGITGELFF
>TRBV10-2
CASSEPLGSGANVLTF
>TRBV4-1
CASSQGDNEQFF
>TRBV27
CASSPHKKWEKLFF
>TRBV28
CASSLSGESTYEQYF
>TRBV27
CASRLAGGPSGANVLTF
>TRBV27
CASSSWEDYEQYF
>TRBV27
CASSSPASGRAVETQYF
>TRBV7-9
CASSTGSMDVYTF
>TRBV7-7
CASSLVLAGVGNEQFF
>TRBV7-9
CVSSTFGQGGANVLTF
>TRBV19
CASKKGGTEAFF